What follows is one T cell receptor beta chain and its context. Its target is unknown. The conserved phenylalanine or tryptophan is not found at the CDR3 terminus, so this likely reflects a read error. Naive CD4+ cells had CD25+ Tregs removed. Study-wide points: Tumor-infiltrating Treg TCR alpha and beta sequences overlapped most with tumor naive CD4+ T cells, then blood naive. Tumor memory CD4+ T cell TCR gene usage clustered with blood and lymph node memory CD4+ cells and lymph node naive CD4+ cells.

CDR1 and CDR2 (germline): SGHVS, FQNEAQ. This CDR3 is 15 amino acids long. Trimming shortened V by 5 bases and J by 2 bases, and 16 bases separated the two germline ends. Semi-nested PCR with Nested Universal Primer A followed constant-region reverse priming of full-length variable regions. Each CDR3 protein gets one entry after TCRdb re-called the 5' RACE reads with MiXCR. The sample lists roughly 54,000 distinct CDR3 sequences; roughly a sixth were seen once. The sequenced sample was naive CD4+ T cells sorted from blood. As to subset: naive CD4+ T cells, CD4+CD45RA+CD25-. The sequence was collected from a female donor with breast cancer. The chain is built from TRBV7-8 and TRBJ2-7; D call uncertain. The CDR3 DNA reads as TGTGCCAGCAGCCCCCAGGTATCGCAGGCCTACGAGCAGTACTCC. Encoded protein: CASSPQVSQAYEQYS.